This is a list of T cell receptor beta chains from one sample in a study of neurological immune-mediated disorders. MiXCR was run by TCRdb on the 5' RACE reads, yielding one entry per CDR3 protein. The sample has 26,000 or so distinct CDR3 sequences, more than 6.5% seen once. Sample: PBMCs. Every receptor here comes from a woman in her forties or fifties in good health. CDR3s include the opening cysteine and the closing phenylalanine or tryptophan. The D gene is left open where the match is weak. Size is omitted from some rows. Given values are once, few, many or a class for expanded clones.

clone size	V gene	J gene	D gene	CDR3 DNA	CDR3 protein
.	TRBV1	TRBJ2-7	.	TGCACCAGCAGCCGAACTAGCCCATGGTCCTACGAGCAGTACTTC	CTSSRTSPWSYEQYF
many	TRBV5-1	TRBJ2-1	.	TGCGCCAGCAGCTTGGGGGGGAACTCCTACAATGAGCAGTTCTTC	CASSLGGNSYNEQFF
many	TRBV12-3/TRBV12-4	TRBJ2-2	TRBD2	TGTGCCAGTATAGCGGGACTGAACACCGGGGAGCTGTTTTTT	CASIAGLNTGELFF
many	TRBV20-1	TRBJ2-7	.	TGCAGTGCTCTCAGGCCCGGGGAGCACGAGCAGTACTTC	CSALRPGEHEQYF
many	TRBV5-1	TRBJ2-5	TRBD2	TGCGCCAGCAGCCATGACCGGGGCCCGGCGGGAGGAGAGACCCAGTACTTC	CASSHDRGPAGGETQYF
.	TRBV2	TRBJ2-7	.	TGTGCCAGCAGTCTCGCGGAAACCTACGAGCAGTACTTC	CASSLAETYEQYF
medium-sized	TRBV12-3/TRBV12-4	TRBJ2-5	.	TGTGCCAGCAGTTTAACAGAGGGTTACCAAGAGACCCAGTACTTC	CASSLTEGYQETQYF
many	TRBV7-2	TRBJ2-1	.	TGTGCCAGCAGGGCTTTAACTAGCTTCAGCTCCTACAATGAGCAGTTCTTC	CASRALTSFSSYNEQFF
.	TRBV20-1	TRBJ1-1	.	TGCAGTGGGCAGGGACACCTTAACCTGAACACTGAAGCTTTCTTT	CSGQGHLNLNTEAFF
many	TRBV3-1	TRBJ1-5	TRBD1	TGTGCCAGCAGCCCGGGACAGGGGAGAAATCAGCCCCAGCATTTT	CASSPGQGRNQPQHF
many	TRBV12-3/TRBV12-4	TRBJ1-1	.	TGTGCCAGCACCCTCCGCGAGAACACTGAAGCTTTCTTT	CASTLRENTEAFF
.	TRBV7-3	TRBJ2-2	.	TGTGCCAGCAGCCCAGGGTCGGGCGGGGAGCTGTTTTTT	CASSPGSGGELFF
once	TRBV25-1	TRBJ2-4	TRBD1	TGTGCCAGAGGCGGGACAGGGCTTCTCCCGGGCAAAAACATTCAGTACTTC	CARGGTGLLPGKNIQYF
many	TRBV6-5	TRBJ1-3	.	TGTGCCAGCAGTGCGGGATTTTCACAAGGGGTAAACACCATATATTTT	CASSAGFSQGVNTIYF
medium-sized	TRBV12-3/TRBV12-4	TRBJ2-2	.	TGTGCCAGCAGTCGAGCCCAGGGAATAGCCGGGGAGCTGTTTTTT	CASSRAQGIAGELFF
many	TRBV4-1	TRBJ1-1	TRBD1	TGCGCCAGCAGCCAAGTAGACAGGGACCCTGAAGCTTTCTTT	CASSQVDRDPEAFF
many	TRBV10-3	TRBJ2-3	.	TGTGCCATCAGGGCCCGGGGAGACACAGATACGCAGTATTTT	CAIRARGDTDTQYF
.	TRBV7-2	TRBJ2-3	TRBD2	TGTGCCAGCAGCTTAGACTTCAGTTGGGAGGGAGATACGCAGTATTTT	CASSLDFSWEGDTQYF
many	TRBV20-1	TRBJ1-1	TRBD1	TGCAGTGCCGGAGGGGGACAGGGGAACACTGAAGCTTTCTTT	CSAGGGQGNTEAFF
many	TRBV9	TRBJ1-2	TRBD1	TGTGCCAGCAGCGCGACCGATGGACAGGGCGGGGGCTACACCTTC	CASSATDGQGGGYTF
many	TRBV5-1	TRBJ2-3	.	TGCGCCAGCAGCTTGGGACGTAGCACAGATACGCAGTATTTT	CASSLGRSTDTQYF
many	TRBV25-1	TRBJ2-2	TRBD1	TGTGCCAGCAGTGGGGACAGCTCCTACACCGGGGAGCTGTTTTTT	CASSGDSSYTGELFF
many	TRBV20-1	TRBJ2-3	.	TGCAGTGCTAGGTCAAAGCGGGCAGGGACCACAGATACGCAGTATTTT	CSARSKRAGTTDTQYF
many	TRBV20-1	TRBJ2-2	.	TGCAGTGCTTCTCGGGATAACACCGGGGAGCTGTTTTTT	CSASRDNTGELFF
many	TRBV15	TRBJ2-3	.	TGTGCCACCAGCAGAGATGAGGGAGTGTGGACAGATACGCAGTATTTT	CATSRDEGVWTDTQYF
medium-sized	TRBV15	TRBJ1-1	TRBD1	TGTGCCACCTTACGGGTACAGGGGGCCCGGACTGAAGCTTTCTTT	CATLRVQGARTEAFF
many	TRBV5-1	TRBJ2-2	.	TGCGCCAGCAGATCTTGGGGAACAAACACCGGGGAGCTGTTTTTT	CASRSWGTNTGELFF
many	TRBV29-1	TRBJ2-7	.	TGCAGCGTTACAGGAAGCTCCTACGAGCAGTACTTC	CSVTGSSYEQYF
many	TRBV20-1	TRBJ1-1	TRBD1	TGCAGTGCTAGAGATGCCGGACAGGGAGTCACTGAAGCTTTCTTT	CSARDAGQGVTEAFF
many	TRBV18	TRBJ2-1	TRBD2	TGTGCCAGCTCACCTCCTGGACTAGCGGGGATCAATGAGCAGTTCTTC	CASSPPGLAGINEQFF
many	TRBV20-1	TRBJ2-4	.	TGCAGTGCTAGCCCGTTAGCCAAAAACATTCAGTACTTC	CSASPLAKNIQYF
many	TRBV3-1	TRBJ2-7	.	TGTGCCAGCAGCCAAGAATCCCGGGGACGGATGGGCTACGAGCAGTACTTC	CASSQESRGRMGYEQYF
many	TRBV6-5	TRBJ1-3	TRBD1	TGTGCCAGCAGTTTCGGGACAGGGGAAGGCACCATATATTTT	CASSFGTGEGTIYF
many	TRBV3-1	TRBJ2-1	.	TGTGCCAGCAGCCAGGACCTATACAATGAGCAGTTCTTC	CASSQDLYNEQFF
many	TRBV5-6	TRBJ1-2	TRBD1	TGTGCCAGCAGCTTGGTAAGGGACAGGGACTATGGCTACACCTTC	CASSLVRDRDYGYTF
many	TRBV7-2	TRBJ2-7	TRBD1	TGTGCCAGCAGTTCGGACAGGTGGTCCTACGAGCAGTACTTC	CASSSDRWSYEQYF
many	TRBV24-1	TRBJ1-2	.	TGTGCCACCAGTGCAGGTCCCGGGTTGAACTCCTATGGCTACACCTTC	CATSAGPGLNSYGYTF
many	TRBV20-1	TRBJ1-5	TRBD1	TGCAGTGCTACAGGGGGGAATCAGCCCCAGCATTTT	CSATGGNQPQHF